The text below deals with one TCR beta chain. This entry belongs to a study of PD-1 and CTLA-4 blockade in melanoma. Germline V gene sequence: CDR1 MGHRA, CDR2 YSYEKL. The junction had 0 bases not matched to a gene; V was cut back by 4 bases and J by 1 base. The CDR3 spans 14 residues. Generated by immunoSEQ multiplex PCR, the TCRdb table keeps only in-frame clones and is missing some. The data contain 28,000 or so clones, under 95% of them singletons. The material was CD8+ T cells from peripheral blood, obtained from a patient given anti-PD-1 treatment. V is TRBV4-1 and J is TRBJ2-3; 9 bases are a match to TRBD1. The origin of this receptor is a human donor with melanoma. This CDR3 reads CASSRDRGTDTQYF. Written as DNA, the CDR3 is TGCGCCAGCAGCCGGGACAGGGGCACAGATACGCAGTATTTT.